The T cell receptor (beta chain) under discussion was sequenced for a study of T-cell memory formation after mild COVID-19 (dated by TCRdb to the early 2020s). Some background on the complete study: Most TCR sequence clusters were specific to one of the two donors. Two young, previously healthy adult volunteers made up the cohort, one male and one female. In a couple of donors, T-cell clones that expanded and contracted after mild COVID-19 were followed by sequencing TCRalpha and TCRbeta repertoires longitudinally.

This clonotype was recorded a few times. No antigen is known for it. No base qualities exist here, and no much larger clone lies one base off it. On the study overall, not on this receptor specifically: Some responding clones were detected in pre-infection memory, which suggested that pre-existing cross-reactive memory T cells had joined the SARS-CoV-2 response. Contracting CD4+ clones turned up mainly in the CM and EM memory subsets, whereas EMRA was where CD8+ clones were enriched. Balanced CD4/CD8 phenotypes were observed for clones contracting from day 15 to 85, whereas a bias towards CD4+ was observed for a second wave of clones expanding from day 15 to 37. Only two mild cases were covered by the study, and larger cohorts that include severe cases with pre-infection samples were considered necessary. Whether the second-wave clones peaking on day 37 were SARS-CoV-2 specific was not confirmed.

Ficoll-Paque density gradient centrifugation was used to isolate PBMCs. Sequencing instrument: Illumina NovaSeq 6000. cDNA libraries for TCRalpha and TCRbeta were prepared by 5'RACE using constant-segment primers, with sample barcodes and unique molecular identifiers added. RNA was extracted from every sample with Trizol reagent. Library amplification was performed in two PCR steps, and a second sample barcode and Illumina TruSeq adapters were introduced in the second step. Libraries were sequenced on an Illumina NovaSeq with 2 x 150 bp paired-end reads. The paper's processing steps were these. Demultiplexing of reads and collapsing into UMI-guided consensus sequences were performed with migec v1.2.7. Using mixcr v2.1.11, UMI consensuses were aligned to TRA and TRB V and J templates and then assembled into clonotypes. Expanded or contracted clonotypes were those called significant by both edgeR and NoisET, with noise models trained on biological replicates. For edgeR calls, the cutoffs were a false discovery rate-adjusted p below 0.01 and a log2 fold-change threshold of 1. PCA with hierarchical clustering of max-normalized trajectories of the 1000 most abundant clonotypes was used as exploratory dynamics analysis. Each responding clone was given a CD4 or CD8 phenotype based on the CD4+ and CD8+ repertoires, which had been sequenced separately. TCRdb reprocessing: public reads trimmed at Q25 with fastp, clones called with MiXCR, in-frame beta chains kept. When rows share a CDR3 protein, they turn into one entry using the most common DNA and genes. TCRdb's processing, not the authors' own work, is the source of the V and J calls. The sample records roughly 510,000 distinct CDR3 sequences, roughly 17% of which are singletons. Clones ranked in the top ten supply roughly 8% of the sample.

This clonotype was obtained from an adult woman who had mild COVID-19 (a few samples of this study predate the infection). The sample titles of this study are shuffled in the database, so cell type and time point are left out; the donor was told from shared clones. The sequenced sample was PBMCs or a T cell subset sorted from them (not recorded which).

The nucleotides are TGTGCCTGGAGCGCGGACCGGAGGCTTGAAGCTTTCTTT. Translated, this is CAWSADRRLEAFF. Recombination connected TRBV30 to TRBJ1-1; the D segment cannot be called with confidence. Counted from cysteine to phenylalanine, this CDR3 has 13 amino acids. Just the 39-base CDR3 DNA is kept, in frame starting at base 1. Relative to germline, V is 3 bases shorter and J is 7 bases shorter, with 15 bases between their ends. The germline V gene (reference sequence) gives CDR1 as GTSNPN and CDR2 as SVGIG.